Following are 29 T cell receptor beta chains from one sample sequenced in a study of blood T cell repertoires in COVID-19. TCRdb's copy holds only in-frame clones and misses some; the assay was immunoSEQ multiplex PCR. The sample holds 200,000 to 300,000 clones; about 86% are singletons and the top ten take roughly 10%. Sample: peripheral blood. The receptors stem from an elderly man with acute or convalescent COVID-19.

The chain employs TRBV7-2 and TRBJ1-2, with 10 bases identical to TRBD1. V shed 5 bases and J 2 bases; nucleotides not matched to a gene: 5. Germline V gene data show CDR1 as SGHTA and CDR2 as FQGNSA. The CDR3 covers 15 residues. CDR3 nucleotides: TGTGCCAGCAGCGGTCGGGACAGGGGAAACTATGGCTACACCTTC. It encodes CASSGRDRGNYGYTF.

The V gene is TRBV7-9, the J gene TRBJ1-2; 7 bases map to TRBD1. V dropped 1 base and J dropped 0; count of bases not matched to a gene: 8. CDR3 length: 17 residues. CDR1 is SEHNR, CDR2 FQNEAQ, per germline (reference sequence). The CDR3 DNA follows: TGTGCCAGCAGCTTAGTTAATCCGACAGGGACTAACTATGGCTACACCTTC. Its translation is CASSLVNPTGTNYGYTF. Based on the CDR3 plus reference TRBV7-9 and TRBJ1-2, the full variable domain is DTGVSQNPRHKITKRGQNVTFRCDPISEHNRLYWYRQTLGQGPEFLTYFQNEAQLEKSRLLSDRFSAERPKGSFSTLEIQRTEQGDSAMYLCASSLVNPTGTNYGYTFGSGTRLTVV.

The chain recombines TRBV2 with TRBJ1-1; TRBD1 might be the D (6 bases). The V gene's germline CDR1 is SNHLY and CDR2 FYNNEI. Deletions cut 4 bases from V and 6 bases from J, with 18 bases between. The CDR3 length is 15 residues. In DNA, the CDR3 is TGTGCCAGCAGTGGAGGACAGTCCAAGGGCGCTGAAGCTTTCTTT. Its translation is CASSGGQSKGAEAFF.

The chain carries TRBV18 and TRBJ1-1, with 9 bases matching TRBD1. Germline-derived CDR1 and CDR2 are KGHSH and LQKENI. V was pared by 2 bases and J by 4 bases, with 14 bases of the junction left unmatched. The CDR3 spans 18 residues. CDR3 sequence reads: CASSPFSGTGPYGTEAFF. CDR3 DNA: TGTGCCAGCTCACCATTCTCCGGGACAGGGCCGTATGGCACTGAAGCTTTCTTT.

The chain carries TRBV2 and TRBJ1-5; 10 bases map to TRBD1. The CDR3 has 18 amino acids. The trim removed 4 bases at V and 0 bases at J, leaving 9 bases unmatched. CDR1 and CDR2 from the germline V gene are SNHLY and FYNNEI. CDR3 region: CASSGETGGSYSNQPQHF. CDR3 nucleotides: TGTGCCAGCAGTGGGGAGACAGGGGGCTCTTATAGCAATCAGCCCCAGCATTTT.

This sequence joins TRBV24-1 and TRBJ2-5; no clear D gene. The germline gives CDR1 KGHDR, CDR2 SFDVKD. V was trimmed by 3 bases and J by 5 bases, leaving 9 bases between them. This CDR3 has 13 residues. CDR3: CATSDTRLETQYF. The DNA of the CDR3 is TGTGCCACCAGTGATACCCGGTTGGAGACCCAGTACTTC.

The rearrangement links TRBV7-9 to TRBJ2-5; 11 bases align to TRBD2. After removal of 1 base from V and 4 bases from J, the junction contained 5 bases not matched to a gene. The CDR3 is made up of 16 amino acids. Germline V lookup: CDR1 SEHNR, CDR2 FQNEAQ (reference sequence). This CDR3 is CASSLGLAGGPETQYF. The CDR3 nucleotides read TGTGCCAGCAGCTTAGGTCTAGCGGGGGGCCCAGAGACCCAGTACTTC.

The rearrangement joins TRBV27 to TRBJ2-7, with 12 bases matching TRBD1. Germline CDR1 reads MNHEY; CDR2 reads SMNVEV (reference sequence). The CDR3 totals 16 residues. Germline trimming cut 4 bases from V and 3 bases from J; bases unmatched to any gene: 7. CDR3 DNA sequence: TGTGCCAGCAGTTCCGGGACAGGGGGCCTTCTCTACGAGCAGTACTTC. It encodes CASSSGTGGLLYEQYF.

The rearrangement uses TRBV18 and TRBJ1-1, with D perhaps matching TRBD1 (5 bases). Germline CDR1 and CDR2: KGHSH and LQKENI. The CDR3 consists of 17 residues. V lost 3 bases, J lost 4 bases, and 21 bases lay in between. In DNA, the CDR3 is TGTGCCAGCTCACCGGGGCAGGGACTTTTTACAGGCACTGAAGCTTTCTTT. Translated: CASSPGQGLFTGTEAFF.

The chain uses TRBV4-1 and TRBJ2-3; 7 nucleotides align to TRBD2. This CDR3 is built from 15 residues. With 0 bases clipped from V and 6 bases from J, the junction kept 6 bases outside the gene matches. Germline V gene sequence: CDR1 MGHRA, CDR2 YSYEKL. The CDR3 is CASSQESTSPDTQYF. CDR3 bases: TGCGCCAGCAGCCAAGAGTCGACTAGCCCGGATACGCAGTATTTT.

The rearrangement joins TRBV7-6 to TRBJ2-1; a weak D match, TRBD1 (6 bases). The length of the CDR3 is 15 residues. Trimming shortened V by 1 base and J by 5 bases, and 12 bases separated the two germline ends. Germline-derived CDR1 and CDR2 are SGHVS and FNYEAQ. The CDR3 is CASSLVGRTDNEQFF. CDR3 DNA: TGTGCCAGCAGCTTAGTTGGGCGGACAGACAATGAGCAGTTCTTC.

This clone was detected only a few times. The DNA for the CDR3 is TGTGCCAGCCTAGGGGGAAGCTCCTACAATGAGCAGTTCTTC. This gives the protein CASLGGSSYNEQFF. The genes are TRBV19 and TRBJ2-1, with a tentative D call TRBD1 (6 bases). CDR3 length: 14 residues. CDR1 is LNHDA and CDR2 is SQIVND in the germline V gene (reference sequence). The V gene lost 9 bases and the J gene lost 0 bases, with 12 bases spanning the gap.

The chain joins TRBV30 to TRBJ2-1, with D perhaps TRBD2 (5 bases). Trimming removed 1 base at V and 10 bases at J, with 11 bases between. Germline V gene data show CDR1 as GTSNPN and CDR2 as SVGIG (reference sequence). The length of the CDR3 is 12 residues. The CDR3 DNA sequence: TGTGCCTGGAGTGCCCAGAGACTAGAGCAGTTCTTC. This encodes CAWSAQRLEQFF. The full variable domain, completed using reference TRBV30 and TRBJ2-1, is SQTIHQWPATLVQPVGSPLSLECTVEGTSNPNLYWYRQAAGRGLQLLFYSVGIGQISSEVPQNLSASRPQDRQFILSSKKLLLSDSGFYLCAWSAQRLEQFFGPGTRLTVL.

This clone was observed once. V usage is TRBV12-3 or TRBV12-4 and J usage is TRBJ1-1; D ambiguous. The CDR3 spans 11 residues. V was pared by 8 bases and J by 9 bases, with 13 bases between. For the CDR3, the DNA is TGTGCCAGCGTAACGAGGGTGAAAGCTTTCTTT. Translation gives CASVTRVKAFF.

This rearrangement joins TRBV28 to TRBJ1-5; D uncertain. The CDR3 spans 11 residues. V gave up 4 bases and J gave up 5 bases, with 3 bases separating them. In germline, CDR1 is MDHEN, CDR2 SYDVKM. The CDR3 bases are TGTGCCAGCAGTTCGGATCAGCCCCAGCATTTT. Translated, it gives CASSSDQPQHF.

DNA for the CDR3: TGTGCCAGCAGTGAATTCATGACACACAACACCGGGGAGCTGTTTTTT. Protein: CASSEFMTHNTGELFF. This rearrangement joins TRBV6-1 to TRBJ2-2; D is undetermined. The V gene lost 2 bases and the J gene lost 2 bases, with 12 bases spanning the gap. Germline assignment: CDR1 MNHNS and CDR2 SASEGT. CDR3 length equals 16 residues.

This rearrangement joins TRBV6-6 to TRBJ2-4; perhaps TRBD1 as D (5 bases). The CDR3 length is 15 residues. The V end was cut by 6 bases, the J end by 0 bases, with 12 bases between. Germline lookup yields CDR1 MNHNY and CDR2 SVGAGI (reference sequence). CDR3 region: CASSQGVLAKNIQYF. The CDR3 DNA follows: TGTGCCAGCAGCCAAGGGGTTTTAGCCAAAAACATTCAGTACTTC.

The CDR3, as DNA: TGTGCCAGCAGTGAACACTATAGCAATCAGCCCCAGCATTTT. The encoded protein is CASSEHYSNQPQHF. The chain employs TRBV6-1 and TRBJ1-5, with D unclear. The germline CDR1 and CDR2 sequences are MNHNS and SASEGT. V lost 2 bases to trimming and J lost 0 bases, with 5 bases between them. CDR3 length: 14 amino acids.

The chain links TRBV15 to TRBJ2-4; maybe TRBD1 (6 bases). This CDR3 is 14 amino acids long. From germline, CDR1 is LNHNV and CDR2 YYDKDF (reference sequence). Trimming left V 3 bases short and J 6 bases short, with 12 bases between. The CDR3 loop reads CATSSLQGLNIQYF. The CDR3 DNA follows: TGTGCCACCAGCAGCCTCCAGGGGCTAAACATTCAGTACTTC.

This clone was found a few times. The V and J genes are TRBV19 and TRBJ2-1; D remains ambiguous. Germline V lookup: CDR1 LNHDA, CDR2 SQIVND (reference sequence). The CDR3 is 15 amino acids. V was clipped by 3 bases and J by 1 base, with 10 bases between them. CDR3 in amino acids: CASSIAAASYNEQFF. CDR3 sequence (DNA): TGTGCCAGTAGTATCGCGGCGGCGTCCTACAATGAGCAGTTCTTC.

The CDR3 sequence: CASSRTGVDSPLHF. CDR3 sequence (DNA): TGTGCCAGCTCACGGACAGGGGTTGATTCACCCCTCCACTTT. The chain uses TRBV18 and TRBJ1-6, with 9 bases identical to TRBD1. The CDR3 runs to 14 residues. Germline trimming cut 4 bases from V and 8 bases from J; bases unmatched to any gene: 3. Germline V gene sequence: CDR1 KGHSH, CDR2 LQKENI.

This clone was observed a few times. The rearrangement uses TRBV12-5 and TRBJ1-2; the D gene is possibly TRBD1 (5 bases). Germline V lookup: CDR1 LGHNT, CDR2 FRNRAP. With 0 bases removed from V and 5 bases from J, the gap between germline ends came to 16 bases. This CDR3 has 16 amino acids. The CDR3 DNA follows: TGTGCTAGTGGTTTGGTATCGGGGGGACTCTCTTATGGCTACACCTTC. It encodes CASGLVSGGLSYGYTF.

Only a few counts were recorded for this clone. V gene TRBV7-9 combines with J gene TRBJ2-2, with D possibly matching TRBD1 (5 bases). The CDR3 covers 14 residues. Germline V gene data show CDR1 as SEHNR and CDR2 as FQNEAQ (reference sequence). The V and J ends lost 8 bases and 0 bases respectively, with 10 bases between them. DNA for the CDR3: TGTGCCAGCGACGGCAGGGCGAACACCGGGGAGCTGTTTTTT. Its translation is CASDGRANTGELFF. Full variable domain (outside the CDR3, taken from reference TRBV7-9 and TRBJ2-2): DTGVSQNPRHKITKRGQNVTFRCDPISEHNRLYWYRQTLGQGPEFLTYFQNEAQLEKSRLLSDRFSAERPKGSFSTLEIQRTEQGDSAMYLCASDGRANTGELFFGEGSRLTVL.

The rearrangement joins TRBV14 to TRBJ2-1; D gene unclear. Per the germline V gene, CDR1 is SGHDN and CDR2 is FVKESK. This CDR3 contains 15 residues. With 7 bases removed from V and 6 bases from J, the gap between germline ends came to 19 bases. CDR3 sequence: CASTPSRVIFNEQFF. The CDR3 nucleotides read TGTGCCAGCACCCCAAGCCGGGTTATATTCAATGAGCAGTTCTTC.

The V and J genes are TRBV6-5 and TRBJ1-5, with TRBD1 matching 8 bases. The CDR3 is made up of 15 amino acids. In germline, CDR1 is MNHEY, CDR2 SVGAGI. The trim removed 6 bases at V and 2 bases at J, leaving 6 bases unmatched. The CDR3 region has the DNA TGTGCCAGCAGAACCGGACAGGGCGGCAATCAGCCCCAGCATTTT. As protein: CASRTGQGGNQPQHF.

This CDR3 is CASSRLPGDEKLFF. The CDR3 region has the DNA TGCGCCAGCAGTCGTCTTCCCGGGGATGAAAAACTGTTTTTT. This chain links TRBV4-1 with TRBJ1-4, with D hard to call. With 6 bases removed from V and 6 bases from J, the gap between germline ends came to 14 bases. This CDR3 region has 14 residues. CDR1 is MGHRA and CDR2 is YSYEKL in the germline V gene.

For this clone: Additional DNA sequences in this sample encode the identical CDR3. This chain links TRBV2 with TRBJ2-3; TRBD1 aligns across 7 bases. V lost 5 bases, J lost 0 bases, and 5 bases stayed unmatched. Per germline, CDR1 SNHLY and CDR2 FYNNEI. The CDR3 has 15 amino acids. As DNA, the CDR3 is TGTGCCAGCAGTCGACAGGGCCTGAGCACAGATACGCAGTATTTT. This sequence encodes CASSRQGLSTDTQYF. The whole variable domain, filled in from reference TRBV2 and TRBJ2-3, reads EPEVTQTPSHQVTQMGQEVILRCVPISNHLYFYWYRQILGQKVEFLVSFYNNEISEKSEIFDDQFSVERPDGSNFTLKIRSTKLEDSAMYFCASSRQGLSTDTQYFGPGTRLTVL.

The gene calls are TRBV2 and TRBJ2-7; weak D call: TRBD1 (5 bases). Trimming left V 7 bases short and J 6 bases short, with 19 bases between. Germline loops: CDR1 SNHLY, CDR2 FYNNEI. This CDR3 is 14 amino acids long. The chain's CDR3 is CASTSWQGSREQYF. CDR3 nucleotide sequence: TGTGCCAGCACATCCTGGCAGGGATCCCGCGAGCAGTACTTC.

This chain uses TRBV6-2 or TRBV6-3 with TRBJ1-2, with D possibly being TRBD1 (6 bases). Germline V gene sequence: CDR1 MNHEY, CDR2 SVGEGT. Deletions cut 0 bases from V and 1 base from J, with 9 bases between. The CDR3 has 15 amino acids. CDR3 nucleotides: TGTGCCAGCAGTTACTCGAACAGGGTTAACTATGGCTACACCTTC. This gives the protein CASSYSNRVNYGYTF.